The table lists the clone carrying this T cell receptor (beta chain) with a few counts. Its antigen is currently unknown. This entry comes from a study of CD8 T cells in ankylosing spondylitis. General study findings and limits: In synovial fluid and blood from reactive arthritis, some motif variants were previously reported. Ankylosing spondylitis blood appeared to be characterized by a TCR beta motif of several highly homologous variants.

V lost 5 bases and J 2 bases, leaving 14 bases between the germline ends. The CDR3 is 15 amino acids. The germline V gene encodes CDR1 KGHDR and CDR2 SFDVKD. Libraries of TCR beta came from quantitative 5'-RACE with molecular barcodes. One entry per CDR3 protein results from TCRdb running MiXCR on the 5' RACE reads. The sample lists 400,000 or so distinct CDR3 sequences, roughly 26% occurring once. The chain uses TRBV24-1 and TRBJ1-2; TRBD1 might be the D (5 bases). The TCR originated in a male donor with ankylosing spondylitis. The sequenced material came from blood, either unsorted or a sorted T cell fraction (not recorded which). The CDR3 sequence: CATSVGRGSNYGYTF. DNA for the CDR3: TGTGCCACCAGTGTCGGCCGGGGGTCAAACTATGGCTACACCTTC.